This T cell receptor (beta chain) was sequenced for a study of cytomegalovirus exposure and HLA in healthy donors. Though nominally healthy at sampling, donors likely had unrecorded immune exposures. CDR1 is SGHDN, CDR2 FVKESK, per germline. Trimming at V came to 4 bases and at J to 4 bases, leaving 6 bases not matched to a gene. The CDR3 contains 17 residues. With 60 Vbeta and 13 Jbeta primers, the PCR was carried out. Using immunoSEQ multiplex PCR, the repertoire was profiled, and TCRdb retains in-frame clones only, with some absent. The sample holds about 57,000 clones; roughly 80% are singletons and the top ten take less than 3.5%.

Sequenced input: PBMCs. V is TRBV14 and J is TRBJ1-6; 11 bases agree with TRBD1. The sequence came from a woman in her twenties or thirties in good health and CMV-seronegative. CDR3 DNA sequence: TGTGCCAGCAGCCCAATCGGGACAGGGGGATATAATTCACCCCTCCACTTT. Translated, it gives CASSPIGTGGYNSPLHF.